The present entry profiles one T cell receptor beta chain with its context. A read error is possible here, since a much larger clone lies one base away. A single record per CDR3 protein comes from TCRdb applying MiXCR to the 5' RACE reads. The sample consists of about 32,000 distinct CDR3 sequences, about 10% of them appearing once. The sample originates from a study of T cells after yellow fever vaccination. Germline V gene lookup returns CDR1 SGHAT and CDR2 FQNNGV. This CDR3 comprises 18 residues. The clonotype comes from a man between 18 and 35 years old who received the YFV17D yellow fever vaccine. The V gene is TRBV11-2, the J gene TRBJ2-2; TRBD2 matches 12 bases. Sequencing was performed on PBMCs, either bulk or a sorted T-cell subset (CD4+, CD8+, memory, or dextramer-sorted; not recorded which), taken less than 16 days after the first yellow fever vaccination. CDR3 in amino acids: CASTPLLLAGGNTWELFF. The CDR3 bases are TGTGCCAGCACCCCCCTCCTCCTAGCGGGGGGGAACACCTGGGAGCTGTTTTTT.